The sequence of this T cell receptor beta chain was determined in a study of PD-1 blockade in classical Hodgkin lymphoma. Whole-study findings and limits: It was among complete responders that baseline diversity resembled that of newly diagnosed patients. The study found that TCR diversity rose significantly by C4D1 in CD4+ but not CD8+ cells.

As concerns this clone: The antigen remains unidentified.

V shed 0 bases and J shed 2 bases, with 12 bases lying between them. Germline-derived CDR1 and CDR2 are LGHNA and YSLEER. This CDR3 has 16 residues. Relapse was seen in all patients after autologous stem cell transplantation, and brentuximab vedotin exposure was variable. Libraries were prepared by immunoSEQ multiplex PCR; TCRdb keeps only in-frame clonotypes and omits some of them. The sample holds about 86,000 clones; under 90% are singletons and the top ten take around 20%. The sequencing here drew on peripheral blood mononuclear cells (PBMCs), taken at baseline. The sequence was obtained from a human donor with classical Hodgkin lymphoma. The genes are TRBV4-3 and TRBJ2-3, with D possibly TRBD2 on 6 matching bases. In DNA form, the CDR3 reads TGCGCCAGCAGCCAAGATACCGGGAGATTCACAGATACGCAGTATTTT. It yields the protein CASSQDTGRFTDTQYF.